This T cell receptor beta chain emerged from a study of blood T cell repertoires in COVID-19. Assay used: immunoSEQ multiplex PCR; TCRdb lists only in-frame clones, some missing. The sample has 200,000 to 250,000 clones, roughly 91% seen once; the top ten hold more than 0.65%. Trimming cost V 5 bases and J 1 base; bases outside gene matches: 9. The V gene's germline CDR1 is SGHNT and CDR2 YYREEE (reference sequence). The CDR3 consists of 16 residues. Sequenced: peripheral blood. This chain joins TRBV5-4 and TRBJ2-1; TRBD2 matches 7 bases. This receptor was identified in a man aged 25 to 40 with COVID-19, enrolled during active disease. This chain's CDR3 is CASSMGGGPSYNEQFF. For the CDR3, the DNA is TGTGCCAGCAGTATGGGGGGGGGACCTTCCTACAATGAGCAGTTCTTC.